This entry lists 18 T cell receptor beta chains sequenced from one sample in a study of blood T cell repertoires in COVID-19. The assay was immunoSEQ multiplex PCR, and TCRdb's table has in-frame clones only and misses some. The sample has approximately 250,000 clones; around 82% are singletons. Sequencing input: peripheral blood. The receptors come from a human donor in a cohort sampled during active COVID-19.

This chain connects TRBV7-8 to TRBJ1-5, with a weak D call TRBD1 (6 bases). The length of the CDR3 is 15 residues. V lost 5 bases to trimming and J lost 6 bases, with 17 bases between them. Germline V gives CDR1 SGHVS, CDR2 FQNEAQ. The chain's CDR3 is CASSPQQGISQPQHF. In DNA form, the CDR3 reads TGTGCCAGCAGCCCCCAACAGGGAATTAGTCAGCCCCAGCATTTT.

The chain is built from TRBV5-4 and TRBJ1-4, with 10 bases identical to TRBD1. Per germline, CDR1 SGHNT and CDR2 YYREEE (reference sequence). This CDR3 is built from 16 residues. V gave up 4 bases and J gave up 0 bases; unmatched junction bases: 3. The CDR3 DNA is TGTGCCAGCAGCCAGGACAGGGGGTCAACTAATGAAAAACTGTTTTTT. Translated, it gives CASSQDRGSTNEKLFF.

In nucleotides, the CDR3 is TGTGCCAGCAGCTTAGCGAGGGAGCCATACAATGAGCAGTTCTTC. Translating it yields CASSLAREPYNEQFF. The chain carries TRBV7-9 and TRBJ2-1, with D maybe TRBD2 (5 bases). The CDR3 has 15 amino acids. Germline V lookup: CDR1 SEHNR, CDR2 FQNEAQ (reference sequence). Deletions cut 0 bases from V and 4 bases from J, with 10 bases between.

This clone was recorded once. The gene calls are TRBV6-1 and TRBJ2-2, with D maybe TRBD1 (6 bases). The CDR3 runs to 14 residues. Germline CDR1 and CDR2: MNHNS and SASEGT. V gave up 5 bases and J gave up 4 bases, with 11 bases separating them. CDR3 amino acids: CASSIDRSTGELFF. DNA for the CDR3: TGTGCCAGCAGTATCGACAGGTCCACCGGGGAGCTGTTTTTT.

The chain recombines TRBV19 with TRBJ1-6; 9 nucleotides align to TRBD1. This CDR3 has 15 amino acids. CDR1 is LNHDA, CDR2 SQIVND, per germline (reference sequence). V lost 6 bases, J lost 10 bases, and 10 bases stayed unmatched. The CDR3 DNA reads TGTGCCAGTAGCATATCACCGGGACAGGGCTCACCCCTCCACTTT. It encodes CASSISPGQGSPLHF.

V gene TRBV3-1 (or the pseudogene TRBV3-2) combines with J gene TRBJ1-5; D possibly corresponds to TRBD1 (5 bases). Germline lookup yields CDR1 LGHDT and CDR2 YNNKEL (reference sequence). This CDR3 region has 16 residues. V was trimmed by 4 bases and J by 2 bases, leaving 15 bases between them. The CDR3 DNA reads TGTGCCAGCAGCCGACCGCAGGGTCTGGGCAATCAGCCCCAGCATTTT. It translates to CASSRPQGLGNQPQHF.

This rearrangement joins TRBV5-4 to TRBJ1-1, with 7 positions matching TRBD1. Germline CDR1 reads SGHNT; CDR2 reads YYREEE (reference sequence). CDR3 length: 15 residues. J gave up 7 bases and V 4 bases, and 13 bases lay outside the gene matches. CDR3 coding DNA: TGTGCCAGCAGCCGTAGGGCAACAGGGGCGCATGAAGCTTTCTTT. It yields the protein CASSRRATGAHEAFF.

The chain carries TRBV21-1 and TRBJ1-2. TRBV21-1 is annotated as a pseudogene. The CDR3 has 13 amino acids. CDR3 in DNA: TGTGCCAGCTGGGAGGGAACGGGCTATGGCTACACCTTC. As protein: CASWEGTGYGYTF.

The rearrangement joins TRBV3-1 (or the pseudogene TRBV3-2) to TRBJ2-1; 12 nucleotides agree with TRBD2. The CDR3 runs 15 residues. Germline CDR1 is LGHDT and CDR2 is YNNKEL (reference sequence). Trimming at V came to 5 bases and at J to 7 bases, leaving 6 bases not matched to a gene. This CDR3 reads CASSSLAGGFNEQFF. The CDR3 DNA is TGTGCCAGCAGCTCACTAGCGGGGGGATTTAATGAGCAGTTCTTC.

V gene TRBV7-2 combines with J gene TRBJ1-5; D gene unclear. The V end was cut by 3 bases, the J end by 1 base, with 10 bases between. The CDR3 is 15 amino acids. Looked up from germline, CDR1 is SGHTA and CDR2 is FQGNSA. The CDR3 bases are TGTGCCAGCAGCTTGAGGACGGGAAGCAATCAGCCCCAGCATTTT. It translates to CASSLRTGSNQPQHF.

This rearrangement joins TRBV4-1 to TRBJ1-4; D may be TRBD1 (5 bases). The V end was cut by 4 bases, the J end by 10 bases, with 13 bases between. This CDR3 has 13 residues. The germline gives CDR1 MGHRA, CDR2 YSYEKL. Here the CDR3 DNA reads TGCGCCAGCAGCCTATCTATAGGGGTAAAACTGTTTTTT. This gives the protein CASSLSIGVKLFF.

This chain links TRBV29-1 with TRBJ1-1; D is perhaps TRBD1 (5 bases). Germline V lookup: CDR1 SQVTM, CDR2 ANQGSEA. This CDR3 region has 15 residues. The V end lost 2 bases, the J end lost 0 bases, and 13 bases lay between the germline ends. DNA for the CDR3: TGCAGCGTTGAAACGAAGACAGCCTTGAACACTGAAGCTTTCTTT. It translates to CSVETKTALNTEAFF.

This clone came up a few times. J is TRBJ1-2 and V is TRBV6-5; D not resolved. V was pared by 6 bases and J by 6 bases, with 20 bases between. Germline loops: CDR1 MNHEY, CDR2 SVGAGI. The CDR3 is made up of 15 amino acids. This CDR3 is CASRLTTGPTNGYTF. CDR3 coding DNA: TGTGCCAGCAGACTTACTACGGGTCCCACTAATGGCTACACCTTC.

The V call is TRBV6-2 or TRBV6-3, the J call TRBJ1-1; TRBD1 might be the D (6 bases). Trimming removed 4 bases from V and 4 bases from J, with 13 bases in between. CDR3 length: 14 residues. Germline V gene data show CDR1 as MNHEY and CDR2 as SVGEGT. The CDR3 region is CASSFTGSGTEAFF. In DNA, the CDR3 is TGTGCCAGCAGTTTTACAGGGTCCGGCACTGAAGCTTTCTTT.

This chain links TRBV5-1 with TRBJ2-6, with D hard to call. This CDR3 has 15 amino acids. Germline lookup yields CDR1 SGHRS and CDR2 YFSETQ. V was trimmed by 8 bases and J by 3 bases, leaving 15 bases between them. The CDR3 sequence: CASRKLGGGANVLTF. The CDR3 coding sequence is TGCGCCAGTCGAAAATTAGGCGGTGGGGCCAACGTCCTGACTTTC.

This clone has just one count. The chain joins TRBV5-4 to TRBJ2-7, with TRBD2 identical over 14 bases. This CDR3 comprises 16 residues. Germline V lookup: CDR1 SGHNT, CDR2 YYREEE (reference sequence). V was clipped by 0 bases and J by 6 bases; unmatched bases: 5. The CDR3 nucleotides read TGTGCCAGCAGCTTGGGACTAGCGGGAGGGCCGGGCGAGCAGTACTTC. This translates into CASSLGLAGGPGEQYF.

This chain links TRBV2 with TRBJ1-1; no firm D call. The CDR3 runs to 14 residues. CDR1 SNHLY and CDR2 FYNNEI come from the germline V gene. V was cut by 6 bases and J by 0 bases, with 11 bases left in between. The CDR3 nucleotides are TGTGCCAGCAGCAAGACACGAATGAACACTGAAGCTTTCTTT. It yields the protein CASSKTRMNTEAFF.

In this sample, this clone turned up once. The CDR3 coding sequence is TGTGCCAGCAGCCCAGGACAGGGGGCTTATGAGCAGTACTTC. Its translation is CASSPGQGAYEQYF. The chain combines TRBV9 with TRBJ2-7; 11 bases agree with TRBD1. Germline V CDR1 and CDR2: SGDLS, YYNGEE. CDR3 length: 14 residues. With V trimmed by 4 bases and J by 7 bases, 7 bases remained unmatched.